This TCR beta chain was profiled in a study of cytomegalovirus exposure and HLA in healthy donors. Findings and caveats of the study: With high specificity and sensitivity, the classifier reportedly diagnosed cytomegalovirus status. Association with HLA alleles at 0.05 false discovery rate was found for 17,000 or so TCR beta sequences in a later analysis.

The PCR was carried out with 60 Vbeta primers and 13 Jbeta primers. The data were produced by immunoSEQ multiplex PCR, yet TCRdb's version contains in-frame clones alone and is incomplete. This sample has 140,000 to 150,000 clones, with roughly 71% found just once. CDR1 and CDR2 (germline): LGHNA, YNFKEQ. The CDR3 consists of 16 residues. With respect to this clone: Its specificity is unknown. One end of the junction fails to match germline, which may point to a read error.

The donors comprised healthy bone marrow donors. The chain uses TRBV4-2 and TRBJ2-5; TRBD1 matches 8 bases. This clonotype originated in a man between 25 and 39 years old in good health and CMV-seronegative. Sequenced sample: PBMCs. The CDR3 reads CASSQGGTGGQEAQYF. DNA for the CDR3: TGTGCCAGCAGCCAAGGTGGAACAGGGGGACAAGAGGCCCAGTACTTC.